Each of the 14 T cell receptor beta chains below was sequenced from the same sample in a study of human T cells and chemical hapten exposure. MiXCR, applied by TCRdb to the RACE reads, yields one record per CDR3 protein. The sample includes fewer than 200,000 distinct CDR3 sequences, around 24% of them seen just once. Regarding time point: patch test 1, 2 weeks after DPC sensitization. Treatment given: therapeutic diphenylcyclopropenone sensitization with weekly scalp DPC. Source: whole blood, taken in connection with sensitization to the hapten diphenylcyclopropenone (DPC). Receptor source: a woman in her fifties or sixties with alopecia areata. Some clones in this sample may be carry-over from other donors' samples.

This clonotype occurred a few times. The chain joins TRBV6-5 to TRBJ1-4; D gene ambiguous. Trimming pared 5 bases from V and 3 bases from J, leaving 4 bases between. The CDR3 covers 12 residues. Germline V gene lookup returns CDR1 MNHEY and CDR2 SVGAGI. Here the CDR3 reads CASSGPNEKLFF. In DNA, the CDR3 is TGTGCCAGCAGTGGACCTAATGAAAAACTGTTTTTT.

The chain recombines TRBV6-5 with TRBJ1-2; a weak D match, TRBD1 (6 bases). The germline gives CDR1 MNHEY, CDR2 SVGAGI. This CDR3 comprises 14 residues. Between the trimmed V and J ends, which lost 6 bases and 6 bases, there was a span of 17 bases. CDR3: CASSLGNRVDGYTF. DNA of the CDR3: TGTGCCAGCAGCCTAGGAAACAGGGTAGATGGCTACACCTTC.

This clonotype was seen ten or more times. The V gene is TRBV30, the J gene TRBJ2-7; D is undetermined. Looked up from germline, CDR1 is GTSNPN and CDR2 is SVGIG (reference sequence). The CDR3 length is 11 residues. V was clipped by 0 bases and J by 6 bases, with 6 bases between them. The CDR3 spells CAWSVLSEQYF. Here the CDR3 DNA reads TGTGCCTGGAGTGTACTCTCCGAGCAGTACTTC.

The chain couples TRBV5-1 to TRBJ1-2; TRBD1 matches at 8 bases. V lost 0 bases to trimming and J lost 5 bases; unmatched junction nucleotides: 3. Per the germline V gene, CDR1 is SGHRS and CDR2 is YFSETQ. The CDR3 sequence is 14 residues long. The CDR3 coding sequence is TGCGCCAGCAGCTTGGGACAGGGGAGTTATGGCTACACCTTC. It codes for CASSLGQGSYGYTF. Based on the CDR3 plus reference TRBV5-1 and TRBJ1-2, the full variable domain is KAGVTQTPRYLIKTRGQQVTLSCSPISGHRSVSWYQQTPGQGLQFLFEYFSETQRNKGNFPGRFSGRQFSNSRSEMNVSTLELGDSALYLCASSLGQGSYGYTFGSGTRLTVV.

This clonotype was observed once. V gene TRBV29-1 combines with J gene TRBJ2-5, with 8 bases aligning to TRBD2. The V and J ends lost 4 bases and 1 base, in that order; junction bases with no gene match: 2. This CDR3 is 13 amino acids long. Germline CDR1 and CDR2: SQVTM and ANQGSEA. The chain's CDR3 is CSVAGTSQETQYF. CDR3 coding DNA: TGCAGCGTTGCCGGGACTAGCCAAGAGACCCAGTACTTC.

This chain uses TRBV5-4 with TRBJ2-3, with D possibly matching TRBD2 (5 bases). The V end lost 7 bases, the J end lost 5 bases, and 17 bases lay between the germline ends. The length of the CDR3 is 14 residues. CDR1 SGHNT and CDR2 YYREEE come from the germline V gene (reference sequence). In DNA form, the CDR3 reads TGTGCCAGCGGGCTCGCGCGGGCCGAAGATACGCAGTATTTT. Translation: CASGLARAEDTQYF.

This clonotype was found many times. This chain links TRBV7-2 with TRBJ2-1; perhaps TRBD1 as D (5 bases). V lost 3 bases and J lost 6, with 9 bases in between. CDR3 length: 13 amino acids. Germline CDR1 and CDR2: SGHTA and FQGNSA. The CDR3 spells CASSFGTGNEQFF. Here the CDR3 DNA reads TGTGCCAGCAGCTTCGGTACAGGCAATGAGCAGTTCTTC.

The V call is TRBV5-5, the J call TRBJ2-3; unclear D gene. This CDR3 has 15 residues. The ends were cut back, 2 bases at V and 0 bases at J, with 10 bases in the middle. Germline V CDR1 and CDR2: SGHKS, YYEKEE (reference sequence). The CDR3, as DNA: TGTGCCAGCAGCTTCGGCATAACTAGCACAGATACGCAGTATTTT. This codes for CASSFGITSTDTQYF.

In its sample, this clonotype was seen a few times. The chain employs TRBV15 and TRBJ1-5; no definite D call. This CDR3 region has 13 residues. The V and J ends lost 0 bases and 6 bases respectively, with 6 bases between them. Germline CDR1 and CDR2: LNHNV and YYDKDF (reference sequence). The CDR3 region is CATSRDPGQPQHF. In nucleotides, the CDR3 is TGTGCCACCAGCAGAGATCCGGGTCAGCCCCAGCATTTT.

The chain joins TRBV20-1 to TRBJ2-3; 13 bases map to TRBD2. Germline-derived CDR1 and CDR2 are DFQATT and SNEGSKA (reference sequence). J gave up 6 bases and V 8 bases, and 5 bases lay outside the gene matches. The CDR3 totals 13 residues. CDR3 bases: TGCAGTCGACTAGCGGGAGGTGTTGATACGCAGTATTTT. It is translated as CSRLAGGVDTQYF.

V and J are TRBV19 and TRBJ2-1; 9 nucleotides align to TRBD2. Trimming removed 3 bases from V and 6 bases from J; junction bases left unmatched: 6. Germline lookup yields CDR1 LNHDA and CDR2 SQIVND (reference sequence). The CDR3 has 15 amino acids. The CDR3 bases are TGTGCCAGTAGTATTCTAGCGGGACCCTTCAATGAGCAGTTCTTC. Amino acids: CASSILAGPFNEQFF.

This clonotype was observed a handful of times. The rearrangement links TRBV29-1 to TRBJ1-1, with a possible D match to TRBD1 (5 bases). The CDR3 consists of 14 residues. Germline CDR1 and CDR2: SQVTM and ANQGSEA. V was clipped by 4 bases and J by 0 bases, with 12 bases between them. CDR3 loop: CSVAVVGLNTEAFF. In nucleotides, the CDR3 is TGCAGCGTTGCGGTAGTGGGGCTGAACACTGAAGCTTTCTTT.

DNA for the CDR3: TGTGCCAGCAGCCGGAGGACAGGGGTGAAGAATGAGCAGTTCTTC. Translated: CASSRRTGVKNEQFF. The chain employs TRBV7-9 and TRBJ2-1; TRBD1 agrees at 9 bases. Germline CDR1 and CDR2: SEHNR and FQNEAQ (reference sequence). The CDR3 consists of 15 residues. The ends lost 5 bases at V and 7 bases at J; junction bases unmatched: 9. Using reference TRBV7-9 and TRBJ2-1 for the parts outside the CDR3, the full variable domain is DTGVSQNPRHKITKRGQNVTFRCDPISEHNRLYWYRQTLGQGPEFLTYFQNEAQLEKSRLLSDRFSAERPKGSFSTLEIQRTEQGDSAMYLCASSRRTGVKNEQFFGPGTRLTVL.

The V gene is TRBV10-2, the J gene TRBJ2-2; D call uncertain. This CDR3 spans 17 amino acids. Germline values: CDR1 WSHSY, CDR2 SAAADI. Deletions cut 3 bases from V and 0 bases from J, with 14 bases between. The DNA for the CDR3 is TGCGCCAGCAGTGATCGACTCGTAACCGCGAACACCGGGGAGCTGTTTTTT. Amino acid sequence: CASSDRLVTANTGELFF.